The 18 T cell receptor beta chains presented below share a single source sample, sequenced in a study of shared clonotypes between healthy human individuals. Measured with immunoSEQ multiplex PCR; TCRdb has only the in-frame clones, and not every one. In the table there are about 1.5 million clones, roughly 95% of which are singletons. Material: naive CD4+ T cells sorted from blood. As for subset: CD45RA+ positively selected. The receptors shown here come from a man aged 25-45 years in good health.

V is TRBV5-1 and J is TRBJ2-5; no firm D call. The CDR3 length is 15 residues. Trimming shortened V by 0 bases and J by 1 base, and 10 bases separated the two germline ends. Germline V gene lookup returns CDR1 SGHRS and CDR2 YFSETQ. For the CDR3, the DNA is TGCGCCAGCAGCTTGGTGAGGCTAACCCAAGAGACCCAGTACTTC. Translated, it gives CASSLVRLTQETQYF.

The chain combines TRBV6-4 with TRBJ2-5; D unresolved. Trimming left V 2 bases short and J 7 bases short, with 14 bases between. This CDR3 is built from 14 residues. Germline values: CDR1 MRHNA, CDR2 SNTAGT. CDR3 coding DNA: TGTGCCAGCAGTGACCATCCCCCCCTGGCGACCCAGTACTTC. It codes for CASSDHPPLATQYF.

The chain carries TRBV5-1 and TRBJ2-5; TRBD2 matches at 8 bases. With V trimmed by 2 bases and J by 0 bases, 3 bases remained unmatched. Germline assignment: CDR1 SGHRS and CDR2 YFSETQ. The CDR3 runs 15 residues. The CDR3: CASSLLADYQETQYF. DNA of the CDR3: TGCGCCAGCAGCTTACTAGCGGACTACCAAGAGACCCAGTACTTC.

This rearrangement joins TRBV28 to TRBJ1-1; TRBD1 matches at 9 bases. J was trimmed by 4 bases and V by 5 bases; bases with no gene match: 8. The CDR3 spans 15 residues. Germline assignment: CDR1 MDHEN and CDR2 SYDVKM. The CDR3 reads CASSGNRGLSTEAFF. The DNA of the CDR3 is TGTGCCAGCAGTGGTAACAGGGGGCTGAGCACTGAAGCTTTCTTT.

The chain couples TRBV5-4 to TRBJ1-2, with D uncertain. V was trimmed by 0 bases and J by 6 bases, leaving 6 bases between them. CDR3 size: 12 residues. CDR1 and CDR2 (germline): SGHNT, YYREEE (reference sequence). The CDR3, as DNA: TGTGCCAGCAGCTTGGTGCGAGATGGCTACACCTTC. It is translated as CASSLVRDGYTF.

V usage is TRBV11-2 and J usage is TRBJ2-3, with D possibly matching TRBD1 (6 bases). From germline, CDR1 is SGHAT and CDR2 FQNNGV. The CDR3 consists of 15 residues. Trimming pared 4 bases from V and 0 bases from J, leaving 11 bases between. CDR3 in amino acids: CASSSWTASTDTQYF. In DNA, the CDR3 is TGTGCCAGCAGCTCATGGACAGCCAGCACAGATACGCAGTATTTT.

The chain joins TRBV27 to TRBJ2-7; 15 bases are a match to TRBD2. The CDR3 runs to 19 residues. The V gene's germline CDR1 is MNHEY and CDR2 SMNVEV (reference sequence). J lost 2 bases, V lost 3 bases, and 11 bases had no gene match. This chain's CDR3 is CASSLLSPGLAGGAYEQYF. The CDR3 nucleotides read TGTGCCAGCAGTTTGCTTTCCCCGGGACTAGCGGGAGGCGCCTACGAGCAGTACTTC.

The rearrangement joins TRBV6-1 to TRBJ2-5; 14 bases line up with TRBD2. Unmatched junction bases numbered 11, after V lost 10 bases and J lost 7 bases. The V gene's germline CDR1 is MNHNS and CDR2 SASEGT. The CDR3 spans 15 residues. The CDR3 sequence is CATGTSGRGQVTQYF. DNA of the CDR3: TGTGCCACCGGGACTAGCGGGAGAGGCCAGGTGACCCAGTACTTC.

The count of this clone is one. This chain connects TRBV6-6 to TRBJ1-2, with 9 bases aligning to TRBD1. V was pared by 4 bases and J by 6 bases, with 9 bases of the junction left unmatched. The CDR3 is made up of 15 amino acids. Germline V gives CDR1 MNHNY, CDR2 SVGAGI (reference sequence). Here the CDR3 reads CASSFIRTGGDGYTF. The CDR3 DNA follows: TGTGCCAGCAGTTTTATACGAACAGGGGGCGATGGCTACACCTTC.

The chain employs TRBV19 and TRBJ1-5; 9 bases align to TRBD1. The CDR3 length is 17 residues. The germline V gene encodes CDR1 LNHDA and CDR2 SQIVND (reference sequence). V lost 3 bases, J lost 1 base, and 7 bases stayed unmatched. As DNA, the CDR3 is TGTGCCAGTAGTATGGGGACAGGGATGAGGAGCAATCAGCCCCAGCATTTT. Its translation: CASSMGTGMRSNQPQHF.

The rearrangement uses TRBV10-3 and TRBJ1-5, with 8 bases that match TRBD1. CDR3 length: 14 residues. Per germline, CDR1 ENHRY and CDR2 SYGVKD. The junction had 3 bases not matched to a gene; V was cut back by 5 bases and J by 3 bases. The DNA of the CDR3 is TGTGCCATCAGTAAGACAGGGGACAATCAGCCCCAGCATTTT. It yields the protein CAISKTGDNQPQHF.

In its sample, this clone was seen once. CDR3 amino acids: CASSEFGTGRTGELFF. The CDR3 DNA reads as TGTGCCAGCAGTGAATTTGGGACAGGGAGGACCGGGGAGCTGTTTTTT. This rearrangement joins TRBV25-1 to TRBJ2-2; 9 bases line up with TRBD1. This CDR3 spans 16 amino acids. Losses at the gene ends were 1 base for V and 5 bases for J; bases not matched to a gene: 5. Germline CDR1 reads MGHDK; CDR2 reads SYGVNS.

V and J are TRBV15 and TRBJ2-1; 8 positions match TRBD2. From germline, CDR1 is LNHNV and CDR2 YYDKDF (reference sequence). The CDR3 is 17 residues long. The V gene end was trimmed by 0 bases and the J gene end by 7 bases; junction bases not matched to a gene: 11. In DNA form, the CDR3 reads TGTGCCACCAGCAGAGATCTGAGCGGGAGAGGGAGAAATGAGCAGTTCTTC. It is translated as CATSRDLSGRGRNEQFF.

The chain uses TRBV19 and TRBJ1-2; the D is unclear. V lost 1 base and J lost 4, with 16 bases in between. Germline V gene sequence: CDR1 LNHDA, CDR2 SQIVND (reference sequence). This CDR3 region has 16 residues. CDR3 sequence: CASSIAGEAPGYGYTF. The CDR3 DNA reads as TGTGCCAGTAGTATAGCCGGGGAGGCGCCGGGCTATGGCTACACCTTC. The full variable domain, with the rest looked up from reference TRBV19 and TRBJ1-2, is DGGITQSPKYLFRKEGQNVTLSCEQNLNHDAMYWYRQDPGQGLRLIYYSQIVNDFQKGDIAEGYSVSREKKESFPLTVTSAQKNPTAFYLCASSIAGEAPGYGYTFGSGTRLTVV.

V gene TRBV10-1 combines with J gene TRBJ2-4; 13 bases are shared with TRBD2. The CDR3 runs to 16 residues. Germline CDR1 is WNHNN and CDR2 is SYGVQD (reference sequence). Unmatched junction bases numbered 7, after V lost 6 bases and J lost 5 bases. The CDR3 nucleotides read TGCGCCAGCAGCCTGGGGACTAGCGGGAAAGAAAACATTCAGTACTTC. It encodes CASSLGTSGKENIQYF.

The gene calls are TRBV2 and TRBJ2-3; the D gene is possibly TRBD1 (6 bases). There are 17 residues in the CDR3. The germline CDR1 and CDR2 sequences are SNHLY and FYNNEI. Trimming pared 5 bases from V and 0 bases from J, leaving 18 bases between. The CDR3 protein is CASSSYSGTQSTDTQYF. DNA for the CDR3: TGTGCCAGCAGTTCCTATTCCGGGACACAGAGCACAGATACGCAGTATTTT. Variable domain in full (rest from reference TRBV2 and TRBJ2-3): EPEVTQTPSHQVTQMGQEVILRCVPISNHLYFYWYRQILGQKVEFLVSFYNNEISEKSEIFDDQFSVERPDGSNFTLKIRSTKLEDSAMYFCASSSYSGTQSTDTQYFGPGTRLTVL.

To note about this clone: Other DNA sequences in the sample encode the same CDR3. The V call is TRBV2, the J call TRBJ2-3; D is undetermined. The CDR3 loop spans 10 amino acids. V gave up 5 bases and J gave up 6 bases, with 3 bases separating them. Germline CDR1 and CDR2: SNHLY and FYNNEI. In DNA form, the CDR3 reads TGTGCCAGCAGTCGGGATACGCAGTATTTT. Amino acids: CASSRDTQYF. Variable domain in full (rest from reference TRBV2 and TRBJ2-3): EPEVTQTPSHQVTQMGQEVILRCVPISNHLYFYWYRQILGQKVEFLVSFYNNEISEKSEIFDDQFSVERPDGSNFTLKIRSTKLEDSAMYFCASSRDTQYFGPGTRLTVL.

A few counts support this clone. The chain is built from TRBV25-1 and TRBJ1-2; D remains ambiguous. CDR1 and CDR2 (germline): MGHDK, SYGVNS. The V end lost 3 bases, the J end lost 6 bases, and 8 bases lay between the germline ends. The CDR3 totals 12 residues. CDR3 amino acids: CASSDGINGYTF. As DNA, the CDR3 is TGTGCCAGCAGTGACGGAATAAATGGCTACACCTTC.